This T cell receptor beta chain comes out of a study of blood T cell repertoires in COVID-19. V was cut by 4 bases and J by 3 bases, with 16 bases left in between. Germline-derived CDR1 and CDR2 are SGHDT and YYEEEE. The CDR3 sequence is 16 residues long. The table lists this clone with a few counts. Profiled with immunoSEQ multiplex PCR; TCRdb holds only in-frame clones, not every one. This sample has roughly 290,000 clones; roughly 86% occur once, and the top ten carry approximately 7.8%. The rearrangement joins TRBV5-6 to TRBJ1-4; TRBD1 might be the D (5 bases). This sequence originates from a woman between 50 and 59 years old who had recovered from COVID-19. The sequencing sample was made of peripheral blood. The CDR3 loop reads CASSLKGSVANEKLFF. CDR3 nucleotides: TGTGCCAGCAGCCTGAAGGGGTCCGTAGCTAATGAAAAACTGTTTTTT.